Listed below are T cell receptor beta chains from one sample, sequenced in a study of T cell repertoires in cytomegalovirus infection. TCRdb called the reads again in MiXCR, with one record for every CDR3 protein. The repertoire holds roughly 600,000 distinct CDR3 sequences, approximately 25% seen once, with around 8% in the top ten. Sample: CD8+ T cells from PBMCs. These receptors came from a human donor in good health (CMV status not recorded). Some clones in this sample may be carry-over from other donors' samples. The CDR3 runs from the conserved cysteine through the conserved F or W. Fields, in order: D gene, J gene, clone size, V gene, CDR3 protein, CDR3 DNA. A D gene is named only where the DNA matches it firmly. Size values are once, few and many counts, or a class for expanded clones, and some rows have none.

d_gene: NA
j_gene: TRBJ2-6
abundance: many
v_gene: TRBV7-9
CDR3aa: CASSKVEPGANVLTF
CDR3nt: TGTGCCAGCAGCAAGGTAGAGCCTGGGGCCAACGTCCTGACTTTC

d_gene: TRBD1
j_gene: TRBJ1-2
abundance: few
v_gene: TRBV12-3/TRBV12-4
CDR3aa: CASSFDREVGGYGYTF
CDR3nt: TGTGCCAGCAGTTTCGACAGGGAAGTAGGGGGCTATGGCTACACCTTC

d_gene: NA
j_gene: TRBJ1-2
abundance: few
v_gene: TRBV20-1
CDR3aa: CSARVGISEDGYTF
CDR3nt: TGCAGTGCTAGAGTGGGAATATCGGAAGATGGCTACACCTTC

d_gene: NA
j_gene: TRBJ2-2
abundance: many
v_gene: TRBV12-3/TRBV12-4
CDR3aa: CATQGGNTGELFF
CDR3nt: TGTGCCACCCAGGGTGGTAACACCGGGGAGCTGTTTTTT

d_gene: NA
j_gene: TRBJ2-5
abundance: NA
v_gene: TRBV6-2/TRBV6-3
CDR3aa: CASNSGSRTQYF
CDR3nt: TGTGCCAGCAACTCCGGCTCAAGGACCCAGTACTTC

d_gene: NA
j_gene: TRBJ2-5
abundance: few
v_gene: TRBV29-1
CDR3aa: CSVEQAGGGTQYF
CDR3nt: TGCAGCGTTGAACAGGCAGGGGGAGGGACCCAGTACTTC

d_gene: NA
j_gene: TRBJ2-3
abundance: NA
v_gene: TRBV27
CDR3aa: CVSTFKAAGWHTQYF
CDR3nt: TGTGTCAGCACCTTCAAGGCCGCCGGGTGGCATACGCAGTATTTT

d_gene: NA
j_gene: TRBJ2-3
abundance: NA
v_gene: TRBV19
CDR3aa: CASSRRGRVDTQYF
CDR3nt: TGTGCCAGTTCCCGACGAGGGCGCGTCGATACGCAGTATTTT

d_gene: NA
j_gene: TRBJ2-7
abundance: few
v_gene: TRBV7-9
CDR3aa: CATMGAKGEFNYEQYF
CDR3nt: TGTGCCACCATGGGGGCCAAAGGAGAATTCAACTACGAGCAGTACTTC

d_gene: NA
j_gene: TRBJ2-5
abundance: many
v_gene: TRBV6-2/TRBV6-3
CDR3aa: CASSYPGGVQETQYF
CDR3nt: TGTGCCAGCAGTTACCCGGGCGGGGTTCAAGAGACCCAGTACTTC

d_gene: NA
j_gene: TRBJ2-3
abundance: few
v_gene: TRBV5-6
CDR3aa: CASSLGGYTDMQYF
CDR3nt: TGTGCCAGCAGCTTGGGGGGATACACAGATATGCAGTATTTT

d_gene: TRBD1
j_gene: TRBJ2-7
abundance: NA
v_gene: TRBV5-5
CDR3aa: CASSSRGLYEQYF
CDR3nt: TGTGCCAGCAGCTCTAGGGGGCTCTACGAGCAGTACTTC

d_gene: TRBD1
j_gene: TRBJ2-5
abundance: NA
v_gene: TRBV25-1
CDR3aa: CASSGYRGGETQYF
CDR3nt: TGTGCCAGCAGTGGTTACAGGGGTGGAGAGACCCAGTACTTC

d_gene: NA
j_gene: TRBJ1-1
abundance: NA
v_gene: TRBV6-6
CDR3aa: CASSYEGVTEAFF
CDR3nt: TGTGCCAGCAGTTACGAGGGGGTGACTGAAGCTTTCTTT

d_gene: TRBD2
j_gene: TRBJ2-2
abundance: NA
v_gene: TRBV5-6
CDR3aa: CASSLTSGGPGTGELFF
CDR3nt: TGTGCCAGCAGCTTGACTAGCGGGGGGCCGGGCACCGGGGAGCTGTTTTTT

d_gene: NA
j_gene: TRBJ2-5
abundance: many
v_gene: TRBV24-1
CDR3aa: CATSDTGRTGARTQYF
CDR3nt: TGTGCCACCAGTGATACGGGACGGACTGGCGCACGGACCCAGTACTTC

d_gene: NA
j_gene: TRBJ2-7
abundance: NA
v_gene: TRBV13
CDR3aa: CASSLTPERSEQYF
CDR3nt: TGTGCCAGCAGCTTAACCCCCGAGCGTTCCGAGCAGTACTTC

d_gene: NA
j_gene: TRBJ2-1
abundance: many
v_gene: TRBV7-2
CDR3aa: CASSLPVHNEQFF
CDR3nt: TGTGCCAGCAGCTTACCCGTCCACAATGAGCAGTTCTTC

d_gene: NA
j_gene: TRBJ2-3
abundance: few
v_gene: TRBV12-3/TRBV12-4
CDR3aa: CASSDSPTQYF
CDR3nt: TGTGCCAGCAGCGACTCCCCCACGCAGTATTTT

d_gene: NA
j_gene: TRBJ2-1
abundance: NA
v_gene: TRBV9
CDR3aa: CASTSGEHYNEQFF
CDR3nt: TGTGCCAGCACCTCGGGGGAACATTACAATGAGCAGTTCTTC